The source of this T cell receptor (beta chain) is a study of shared clonotypes between healthy human individuals. Overall study findings and caveats: In a handful of donors, about 5% of naive CD4 clonotypes appeared in common.

Generated by immunoSEQ multiplex PCR, the TCRdb table keeps only in-frame clones and is missing some. The data show around 1.9 million clones, about 93% seen once. The CDR3 extends over 14 amino acids. V was trimmed by 6 bases and J by 5 bases, leaving 16 bases between them. The germline V gene encodes CDR1 MNHEY and CDR2 SMNVEV (reference sequence). The naive CD8 population came from CD45RO-negative cells selected for CCR7, without terminally differentiated effector memory CD45RA+ cells. Concerning this clone itself: Its antigen is unknown.

The V and J genes are TRBV27 and TRBJ2-5; a weak D match, TRBD1 (7 bases). The receptor comes from a man between 18 and 29 years old in good health. Some clones in this sample may be carry-over from other donors' samples. Sequencing input: naive CD8+ T cells from PBMCs. The CDR3 DNA reads as TGTGCCAGCAGCCCATCCCCAGGGGGGGAGACCCAGTACTTC. Translated: CASSPSPGGETQYF.